What follows is one TCR beta chain and its context. This entry belongs to a study of blood T cell repertoires in COVID-19. Original processing methods: From reference gene primer amplification, estimates of nucleated cell counts were derived. The table came from immunoSEQ multiplex PCR; TCRdb's copy has only in-frame clones and leaves some out. For V, J and clone size, that table is used; D and trimming come from the DNA. The sample lists 120,000 to 150,000 clones, approximately 80% occurring once. This CDR3 comprises 13 residues. After removal of 6 bases from V and 8 bases from J, the junction contained 9 bases not matched to a gene.

The clonotype comes from a human donor in a cohort sampled during active COVID-19. V is TRBV12-3 or TRBV12-4 and J is TRBJ1-2; 7 bases map to TRBD1. Source material: peripheral blood. In nucleotides, the CDR3 is TGTGCCAGCAGCCGACAGGGCAGGCCAGGCTACACCTTC. Protein product: CASSRQGRPGYTF.